Below are 19 T cell receptor beta chains sequenced from a single sample in a study of regulatory T cells in long-lasting Graves disease. Arm-PCR of CDR3 regions with iRepertoire HTBI primers generated TCR beta libraries. MiXCR, applied by TCRdb to the multiplex PCR reads, yields one record per CDR3 protein. The sample shows about 430,000 distinct CDR3 sequences, around a fifth of them seen only once. The time point: persistent/refractory GD, antithyroid drugs over 5 years with positive TRAb. There was RNA extracted from PBMCs, and the TCR library was made from it. The sequencing here drew on peripheral blood mononuclear cells (PBMCs), taken when the disease was refractory, from a patient treated with antithyroid drugs. These receptors were taken from a female donor with Graves disease.

The sample holds a few counts of this clonotype. The J gene is TRBJ2-7, the V gene TRBV7-2; no firm D call. Germline V CDR1 and CDR2: SGHTA, FQGNSA. This CDR3 spans 14 amino acids. V shed 1 base and J shed 1 base, with 8 bases lying between them. The CDR3 DNA is TGTGCCAGCAGCTTAGGGTCGTATTCCTACGAGCAGTACTTC. Translated, it gives CASSLGSYSYEQYF.

The chain couples TRBV27 to TRBJ2-1; D is uncertain. The CDR3 runs 12 residues. Per the germline V gene, CDR1 is MNHEY and CDR2 is SMNVEV (reference sequence). V lost 4 bases and J lost 7, with 8 bases in between. CDR3 in DNA: TGTGCCAGCAGTTCGGACGGTAATGAGCAGTTCTTC. As protein: CASSSDGNEQFF.

The chain couples TRBV12-3 or TRBV12-4 to TRBJ2-5; TRBD2 matches at 7 bases. V shed 7 bases and J 2 bases; nucleotides not matched to a gene: 7. This CDR3 is 14 amino acids long. CDR3 sequence: CASTGGVSQETQYF. CDR3 nucleotide sequence: TGTGCCAGCACTGGGGGGGTCAGTCAAGAGACCCAGTACTTC.

As concerns this clonotype: Being one base from a much bigger clone, this may be a read error. J is TRBJ1-1 and V is TRBV6-2 or TRBV6-3, with D maybe TRBD1 (5 bases). The germline V gene has CDR1 MNHEY and CDR2 SVGEGT. The CDR3 covers 14 residues. CDR3 protein: CASSYDRGNTEASF. The CDR3, as DNA: TGTGCCAGCAGTTACGATAGGGGAAACACTGAAGCTTCCTTT.

This clonotype was seen a few times. This chain uses TRBV19 with TRBJ2-1; 9 nucleotides line up with TRBD2. Losses at the gene ends were 6 bases for V and 10 bases for J; bases not matched to a gene: 10. Germline V gene sequence: CDR1 LNHDA, CDR2 SQIVND (reference sequence). CDR3 length: 14 residues. CDR3 amino acids: CASSPLRGRGEQFF. For the CDR3, the DNA is TGTGCCAGTAGCCCCCTCCGCGGGAGGGGCGAGCAGTTCTTC.

The table lists this clonotype with a few counts. The CDR3 DNA reads TGTGCCACCAGCGGGCCGGGGGGTTTCTCCTACGAGCAGTACTTC. Translating gives CATSGPGGFSYEQYF. The rearrangement joins TRBV15 to TRBJ2-7, with 7 bases lining up with TRBD2. Losses at the gene ends were 5 bases for V and 0 bases for J; bases not matched to a gene: 7. CDR1 and CDR2 from the germline V gene are LNHNV and YYDKDF (reference sequence). The CDR3 is 15 amino acids.

This clonotype has more than one count but fewer than ten. V usage is TRBV15 and J usage is TRBJ1-2, with 8 bases lining up with TRBD1. The V and J ends lost 3 bases and 3 bases, in that order; junction bases with no gene match: 0. The CDR3 consists of 13 residues. Germline values: CDR1 LNHNV, CDR2 YYDKDF (reference sequence). CDR3 in DNA: TGTGCCACCAGCAGGACAGGGGACTATGGCTACACCTTC. Its protein is CATSRTGDYGYTF.

This clonotype was observed a few times. The rearrangement joins TRBV6-1 to TRBJ2-2; TRBD2 matches 16 bases. The J segment lost 7 bases and the V segment lost 11 bases, leaving 10 bases of the junction unmatched. The CDR3 consists of 16 residues. Per germline, CDR1 MNHNS and CDR2 SASEGT. CDR3 DNA: TGTGCCGTCCAAGGGACTAGCGGGAGGGCCGGCGGGGAGCTGTTTTTT. This sequence encodes CAVQGTSGRAGGELFF.

This clonotype turned up a few times. The J gene is TRBJ2-7, the V gene TRBV4-2; 10 nucleotides agree with TRBD2. Germline lookup yields CDR1 LGHNA and CDR2 YNFKEQ. This CDR3 comprises 15 residues. The V gene end was trimmed by 4 bases and the J gene end by 2 bases; junction bases not matched to a gene: 5. CDR3 DNA sequence: TGTGCCAGCAGCCCCAGCGGGGGGGGGACCTACGAGCAGTACTTC. This sequence encodes CASSPSGGGTYEQYF.

This clonotype has ten or more counts. CDR3 DNA: TGTGCCAGCAGTGGGGCAGGGGGCTCCCAAGAGACCCAGTACTTC. Amino acid sequence: CASSGAGGSQETQYF. This chain connects TRBV28 to TRBJ2-5; the match to TRBD1 covers 8 bases. CDR1 is MDHEN, CDR2 SYDVKM, per germline. The CDR3 totals 15 residues. The V segment lost 5 bases and the J segment 1 base; nucleotides outside the gene matches: 6. The whole variable domain, filled in from reference TRBV28 and TRBJ2-5, reads DVKVTQSSRYLVKRTGEKVFLECVQDMDHENMFWYRQDPGLGLRLIYFSYDVKMKEKGDIPEGYSVSREKKERFSLILESASTNQTSMYLCASSGAGGSQETQYFGPGTRLLVL.

This clonotype was counted many times. The V and J genes are TRBV6-1 and TRBJ1-5; TRBD1 matches 11 bases. The CDR3 is 15 residues long. Losses at the gene ends were 7 bases for V and 10 bases for J; bases not matched to a gene: 12. CDR1 and CDR2 (germline): MNHNS, SASEGT. The CDR3: CASTSGGTGGRPQHF. CDR3 coding DNA: TGTGCCAGCACCTCGGGGGGGACAGGGGGTCGACCCCAGCATTTT.

The chain is built from TRBV5-1 and TRBJ2-6; 12 bases fit TRBD2. The CDR3 covers 17 residues. Germline lookup yields CDR1 SGHRS and CDR2 YFSETQ. Trimming cost V 4 bases and J 4 bases; bases outside gene matches: 6. As DNA, the CDR3 is TGCGCCAGCAGCAATCTAGCGGGAGGGTCGGGGGCCAACGTCCTGACTTTC. Residues: CASSNLAGGSGANVLTF.

The chain has TRBV7-9 and TRBJ1-2; 10 bases fit TRBD1. The CDR3 is 15 amino acids. Trimming cost V 5 bases and J 6 bases; bases outside gene matches: 9. Per germline, CDR1 SEHNR and CDR2 FQNEAQ (reference sequence). CDR3 in DNA: TGTGCCAGCAGCCAGCAGGAGACAGGGGGCGATGGCTACACCTTC. Encoded protein: CASSQQETGGDGYTF.

This clonotype occurred many times. The chain links TRBV20-1 to TRBJ1-1; D gene unclear. This CDR3 is built from 13 residues. V was shortened by 6 bases and J by 0 bases, with 11 bases between the two germline ends. Per the germline V gene, CDR1 is DFQATT and CDR2 is SNEGSKA (reference sequence). CDR3 nucleotides: TGCAGTGCCGGCCGCGGGATGAACACTGAAGCTTTCTTT. This gives the protein CSAGRGMNTEAFF.

The V gene is TRBV6-2 or TRBV6-3, the J gene TRBJ1-1, with 12 bases matching TRBD1. The V and J ends lost 5 bases and 2 bases, in that order; junction bases with no gene match: 6. CDR1 is MNHEY, CDR2 SVGEGT, per germline. The CDR3 is 16 residues long. CDR3 nucleotide sequence: TGTGCCAGCAGTCTCATGGGACAGGGGGCAAACACTGAAGCTTTCTTT. This codes for CASSLMGQGANTEAFF.

This clonotype was recorded many times. The gene calls are TRBV30 and TRBJ1-1; D ambiguous. The V and J ends lost 8 bases and 1 base respectively, with 23 bases between them. The germline gives CDR1 GTSNPN, CDR2 SVGIG (reference sequence). This CDR3 has 16 residues. CDR3 region: CAHGGGRAMGNTEAFF. DNA of the CDR3: TGTGCCCATGGTGGAGGGAGGGCTATGGGGAACACTGAAGCTTTCTTT.

The table lists this clonotype with many counts. The genes are TRBV2 and TRBJ2-2; D is possibly TRBD1 (6 bases). The CDR3 is 14 amino acids. The V and J ends lost 4 bases and 6 bases respectively, with 12 bases between them. The germline gives CDR1 SNHLY, CDR2 FYNNEI. Here the CDR3 reads CASSVQGSPGELFF. The CDR3 DNA reads TGTGCCAGCAGTGTACAGGGAAGTCCCGGGGAGCTGTTTTTT.

This clonotype appeared many times. This chain connects TRBV7-2 to TRBJ2-4; D unclear. Per germline, CDR1 SGHTA and CDR2 FQGNSA. This CDR3 is 13 amino acids long. Trimming stripped 2 bases from V and 5 bases from J, with 7 bases between. CDR3 sequence (DNA): TGTGCCAGCAGCTTACGGGCAGAAAACATTCAGTACTTC. Translating it yields CASSLRAENIQYF.

This clonotype showed up many times. The rearrangement joins TRBV15 to TRBJ2-6; 7 nucleotides match TRBD1. The CDR3 sequence is 18 residues long. Germline trimming cut 1 base from V and 0 bases from J; bases unmatched to any gene: 6. CDR1 and CDR2 (germline): LNHNV, YYDKDF (reference sequence). The CDR3 nucleotides read TGTGCCACCAGCAGAGCGGACAGGAACCCCTCTGGGGCCAACGTCCTGACTTTC. This translates into CATSRADRNPSGANVLTF.